These T cell receptor beta chains were read from a single sample in a study of identical twins. TCRdb processed the 5' RACE reads anew with MiXCR; each CDR3 protein has one entry. This table has about 340,000 distinct CDR3 sequences, roughly 9% appearing once. Input material: naive T cells sorted from blood. These receptors were obtained from a woman between 45 and 60 years old in good health. Each CDR3 is given with its conserved first and last residue. Fields, in order: J gene, V gene, D gene, CDR3 length, clone size, CDR3 DNA, CDR3 protein. The D gene is left open where the match is weak. Clone size is shown for a subset of rows, as once, few, many or a class of expanded clone.

J gene: TRBJ2-1; V gene: TRBV27; D gene: .; CDR3 length: 12; clone size: .; CDR3 DNA: TGTGCCAGCAGTATAACAGGCAATGAGCAGTTCTTC; CDR3 protein: CASSITGNEQFF
J gene: TRBJ2-3; V gene: TRBV18; D gene: .; CDR3 length: 14; clone size: few; CDR3 DNA: TGTGCCAGCTCAACCCTGTTGCGCACAGATACGCAGTATTTT; CDR3 protein: CASSTLLRTDTQYF
J gene: TRBJ1-5; V gene: TRBV28; D gene: .; CDR3 length: 14; clone size: many; CDR3 DNA: TGTGCCAGCACAACTATCGGGGGTGGCCAGCCCCAGCATTTT; CDR3 protein: CASTTIGGGQPQHF
J gene: TRBJ2-4; V gene: TRBV20-1; D gene: TRBD2; CDR3 length: 15; clone size: many; CDR3 DNA: TGCAGTGCTAGAGGCGGGAGCGAGACCAAAAACATTCAGTACTTC; CDR3 protein: CSARGGSETKNIQYF
J gene: TRBJ2-7; V gene: TRBV29-1; D gene: TRBD2; CDR3 length: 11; clone size: many; CDR3 DNA: TGCAGCGTTGGCGGGAGCAACGAGCAGTACTTC; CDR3 protein: CSVGGSNEQYF
J gene: TRBJ2-3; V gene: TRBV13; D gene: .; CDR3 length: 15; clone size: .; CDR3 DNA: TGTGCCAGCAGCGAGACTAGTGGGAAGCCAGATACGCAGTATTTT; CDR3 protein: CASSETSGKPDTQYF
J gene: TRBJ1-2; V gene: TRBV24-1; D gene: .; CDR3 length: 13; clone size: many; CDR3 DNA: TGTGCCACCAGTGCCTTACAGTTCCATGGCTACACCTTC; CDR3 protein: CATSALQFHGYTF
J gene: TRBJ2-5; V gene: TRBV20-1; D gene: TRBD2; CDR3 length: 15; clone size: .; CDR3 DNA: TGCAGTGCCCTTCTAGCGGAAGGGTACCAAGAGACCCAGTACTTC; CDR3 protein: CSALLAEGYQETQYF
J gene: TRBJ2-1; V gene: TRBV30; D gene: .; CDR3 length: 11; clone size: .; CDR3 DNA: TGTGCCTGGACGAGAAACAATGAGCAGTTCTTC; CDR3 protein: CAWTRNNEQFF
J gene: TRBJ2-2; V gene: TRBV4-1; D gene: TRBD2; CDR3 length: 15; clone size: many; CDR3 DNA: TGCGCCAGCAGCCCCCTAGCGGGAGTTGGCGGGGAGCTGTTTTTT; CDR3 protein: CASSPLAGVGGELFF
J gene: TRBJ2-1; V gene: TRBV27; D gene: .; CDR3 length: 13; clone size: many; CDR3 DNA: TGTGCCAGCAGTTCCTTGGACAGCAATGAGCAGTTCTTC; CDR3 protein: CASSSLDSNEQFF
J gene: TRBJ2-1; V gene: TRBV20-1; D gene: .; CDR3 length: 13; clone size: .; CDR3 DNA: TGCAGTGCTAGTGTCCTTGCCGGGGGAGAGCAGTTCTTC; CDR3 protein: CSASVLAGGEQFF
J gene: TRBJ2-2; V gene: TRBV19; D gene: .; CDR3 length: 14; clone size: few; CDR3 DNA: TGTGCCAGTAGTATCGTGGGGAACACCGGGGAGCTGTTTTTT; CDR3 protein: CASSIVGNTGELFF
J gene: TRBJ2-1; V gene: TRBV4-1; D gene: TRBD2; CDR3 length: 15; clone size: .; CDR3 DNA: TGCGCCAGCAGCCCTCTCGGGGGGGAGAGGGATGAGCAGTTCTTC; CDR3 protein: CASSPLGGERDEQFF
J gene: TRBJ2-2; V gene: TRBV29-1; D gene: TRBD1; CDR3 length: 13; clone size: many; CDR3 DNA: TGCAGCGTTGATAGGGACAGGGCCGGGGAGCTGTTTTTT; CDR3 protein: CSVDRDRAGELFF
J gene: TRBJ1-1; V gene: TRBV12-3/TRBV12-4; D gene: .; CDR3 length: 14; clone size: few; CDR3 DNA: TGTGCCAGCAGCCTCTTTGGGGGGTCCACTGAAGCTTTCTTT; CDR3 protein: CASSLFGGSTEAFF
J gene: TRBJ2-1; V gene: TRBV5-1; D gene: .; CDR3 length: 14; clone size: few; CDR3 DNA: TGCGCCAGCAGCTTGGGGCAGGGGTGGAATGAGCAGTTCTTC; CDR3 protein: CASSLGQGWNEQFF
J gene: TRBJ2-6; V gene: TRBV7-2; D gene: .; CDR3 length: 19; clone size: many; CDR3 DNA: TGTGCCAGCAGTCATACAGGAGCCAGGCTTGTTACTGGGGCCAACGTCCTGACTTTC; CDR3 protein: CASSHTGARLVTGANVLTF
J gene: TRBJ2-2; V gene: TRBV5-6; D gene: TRBD2; CDR3 length: 17; clone size: few; CDR3 DNA: TGTGCCAGCAGCAGGGGACTAGCGGGAGGATTTACCGGGGAGCTGTTTTTT; CDR3 protein: CASSRGLAGGFTGELFF
J gene: TRBJ2-6; V gene: TRBV29-1; D gene: .; CDR3 length: 14; clone size: few; CDR3 DNA: TGCAGCGCCGTCTCAGGGGCTGGGGCCAACGTCCTGACTTTC; CDR3 protein: CSAVSGAGANVLTF
J gene: TRBJ2-1; V gene: TRBV6-5; D gene: .; CDR3 length: 13; clone size: .; CDR3 DNA: TGTGCCAGCAGTTATTCTCCGATCAATGAGCAGTTCTTC; CDR3 protein: CASSYSPINEQFF
J gene: TRBJ1-5; V gene: TRBV6-5; D gene: .; CDR3 length: 14; clone size: many; CDR3 DNA: TGTGCCAGCAGTTACGGTAGGGGAAATCAGCCCCAGCATTTT; CDR3 protein: CASSYGRGNQPQHF
J gene: TRBJ1-2; V gene: TRBV15; D gene: .; CDR3 length: 14; clone size: many; CDR3 DNA: TGTGCCACCAGCAGAGATCCCAGGGGTAGGGGCTACACCTTC; CDR3 protein: CATSRDPRGRGYTF
J gene: TRBJ2-1; V gene: TRBV7-9; D gene: TRBD2; CDR3 length: 15; clone size: .; CDR3 DNA: TGTGCCAGCAGCTTAATCCGGGGACGGGAGGGCCTTCTGTTCTTC; CDR3 protein: CASSLIRGREGLLFF
J gene: TRBJ2-3; V gene: TRBV10-3; D gene: TRBD2; CDR3 length: 15; clone size: many; CDR3 DNA: TGTGCCATCAGTGAAGCGGGAGGAGGCACAGATACGCAGTATTTT; CDR3 protein: CAISEAGGGTDTQYF
J gene: TRBJ1-1; V gene: TRBV20-1; D gene: TRBD1; CDR3 length: 14; clone size: many; CDR3 DNA: TGCAGTGCTAGACTCAGGGGGCTGGAGACTGAAGCTTTCTTT; CDR3 protein: CSARLRGLETEAFF
J gene: TRBJ2-7; V gene: TRBV12-3/TRBV12-4; D gene: .; CDR3 length: 13; clone size: many; CDR3 DNA: TGTGCCAGCAGTTTAGGCGCCGGGGACCGAACATCCTTC; CDR3 protein: CASSLGAGDRTSF
J gene: TRBJ1-5; V gene: TRBV7-8; D gene: TRBD1; CDR3 length: 14; clone size: .; CDR3 DNA: TGTGCCAGCAGCCCGGACAGGAATTATCAGCCCCAGCATTTT; CDR3 protein: CASSPDRNYQPQHF
J gene: TRBJ2-3; V gene: TRBV2; D gene: .; CDR3 length: 14; clone size: .; CDR3 DNA: TGTGCCAGCACCGCGGGGTTCGGGACAGATACGCAGTATTTT; CDR3 protein: CASTAGFGTDTQYF
J gene: TRBJ2-1; V gene: TRBV5-1; D gene: .; CDR3 length: 18; clone size: few; CDR3 DNA: TGCGCCAGCAGCTTGGCCCGGCAGCTCCGGGCCTCCTACAATGAGCAGTTCTTC; CDR3 protein: CASSLARQLRASYNEQFF
J gene: TRBJ2-5; V gene: TRBV18; D gene: TRBD1; CDR3 length: 17; clone size: .; CDR3 DNA: TGTGCCAGCTCAGTCGCTACACTTCTACAGGGGCAAGAGACCCAGTACTTC; CDR3 protein: CASSVATLLQGQETQYF
J gene: TRBJ2-1; V gene: TRBV29-1; D gene: TRBD2; CDR3 length: 16; clone size: few; CDR3 DNA: TGCAGCGTTGAATTCGGGGGGGCCGACTCCTACAATGAGCAGTTCTTC; CDR3 protein: CSVEFGGADSYNEQFF
J gene: TRBJ1-6; V gene: TRBV20-1; D gene: .; CDR3 length: 17; clone size: many; CDR3 DNA: TGCAGTGCTAGAGATCGGGGTTCCGGCTCCTATAATTCACCCCTCCACTTT; CDR3 protein: CSARDRGSGSYNSPLHF
J gene: TRBJ2-5; V gene: TRBV5-1; D gene: .; CDR3 length: 13; clone size: many; CDR3 DNA: TGCGCCAGCAGCCCAGAACCTGGGGAGACCCAGTACTTC; CDR3 protein: CASSPEPGETQYF
J gene: TRBJ2-1; V gene: TRBV3-1; D gene: .; CDR3 length: 15; clone size: few; CDR3 DNA: TGTGCCAGCAGCCAAGATATAAGCAGATACAATGAGCAGTTCTTC; CDR3 protein: CASSQDISRYNEQFF
J gene: TRBJ2-1; V gene: TRBV7-8; D gene: .; CDR3 length: 15; clone size: once; CDR3 DNA: TGTGCCAGCAGCCTAAAACGACAGGCCTACAATGAGCAGTTCTTC; CDR3 protein: CASSLKRQAYNEQFF
J gene: TRBJ2-1; V gene: TRBV12-3/TRBV12-4; D gene: TRBD2; CDR3 length: 13; clone size: .; CDR3 DNA: TGTGGTAGCGGGGAGCTCCTCGGCAATGAGCAGTTCTTC; CDR3 protein: CGSGELLGNEQFF
J gene: TRBJ2-5; V gene: TRBV7-8; D gene: .; CDR3 length: 17; clone size: .; CDR3 DNA: TGTGCCAGCAGCCCAGGAGGGCGGAGGGGTAGGGAGAAGACCCAGTACTTC; CDR3 protein: CASSPGGRRGREKTQYF
J gene: TRBJ2-1; V gene: TRBV24-1; D gene: .; CDR3 length: 16; clone size: many; CDR3 DNA: TGTGCCACCAGTGATTTACGGAGGGGCACAACAAATGAGCAGTTCTTC; CDR3 protein: CATSDLRRGTTNEQFF
J gene: TRBJ2-1; V gene: TRBV5-1; D gene: TRBD2; CDR3 length: 16; clone size: few; CDR3 DNA: TGCGCCAGCAGCCCTTTTACTAGCGGCTCCTACAATGAGCAGTTCTTC; CDR3 protein: CASSPFTSGSYNEQFF
J gene: TRBJ1-5; V gene: TRBV4-1; D gene: .; CDR3 length: 14; clone size: .; CDR3 DNA: TGCGCCAGCAGCCAAGATGGTTCTGGTCAGCCCCAGCATTTT; CDR3 protein: CASSQDGSGQPQHF
J gene: TRBJ1-5; V gene: TRBV6-1; D gene: .; CDR3 length: 15; clone size: few; CDR3 DNA: TGTGCCAGCAGCCCTAGGACAAATAGCAATCAGCCCCAGCATTTT; CDR3 protein: CASSPRTNSNQPQHF
J gene: TRBJ2-1; V gene: TRBV12-3/TRBV12-4; D gene: TRBD2; CDR3 length: 15; clone size: few; CDR3 DNA: TGTGCCAGCAGTTTCCAGACTAGCGGGAGGGATGAGCAGTTCTTC; CDR3 protein: CASSFQTSGRDEQFF
J gene: TRBJ2-1; V gene: TRBV9; D gene: TRBD2; CDR3 length: 14; clone size: .; CDR3 DNA: TGTGCCAGCAACCTGGCTAGCGGGAACAATGAGCAGTTCTTC; CDR3 protein: CASNLASGNNEQFF
J gene: TRBJ1-1; V gene: TRBV12-3/TRBV12-4; D gene: .; CDR3 length: 14; clone size: few; CDR3 DNA: TGTGCCAGCAGTTTGGGGAAATATGGGACTGAAGCTTTCTTT; CDR3 protein: CASSLGKYGTEAFF
J gene: TRBJ2-7; V gene: TRBV7-8; D gene: .; CDR3 length: 14; clone size: few; CDR3 DNA: TGTGCCAGCAGCTTAGCGATGAGAACCTACGAGCAGTACTTC; CDR3 protein: CASSLAMRTYEQYF